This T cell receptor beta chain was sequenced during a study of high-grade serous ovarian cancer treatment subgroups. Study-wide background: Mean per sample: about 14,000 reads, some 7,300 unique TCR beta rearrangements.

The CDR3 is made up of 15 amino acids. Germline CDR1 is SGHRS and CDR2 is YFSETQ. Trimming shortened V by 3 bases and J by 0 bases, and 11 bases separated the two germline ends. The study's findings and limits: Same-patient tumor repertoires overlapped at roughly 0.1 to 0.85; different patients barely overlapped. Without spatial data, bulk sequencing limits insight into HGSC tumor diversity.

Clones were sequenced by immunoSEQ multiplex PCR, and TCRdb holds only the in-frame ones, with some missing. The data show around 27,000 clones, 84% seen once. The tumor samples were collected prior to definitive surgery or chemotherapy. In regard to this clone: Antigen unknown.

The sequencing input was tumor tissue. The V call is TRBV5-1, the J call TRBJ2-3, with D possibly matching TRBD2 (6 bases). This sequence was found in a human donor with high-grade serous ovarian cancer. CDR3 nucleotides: TGCGCCAGCAGCTCGACCGGGACTAGCACAGATACGCAGTATTTT. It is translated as CASSSTGTSTDTQYF.